The 13 T cell receptor beta chains below were found in one sample sequenced in a study of STAT5B mutations in CD4+ large granular lymphocyte leukemia. Generated by immunoSEQ multiplex PCR, the TCRdb table keeps only in-frame clones and is missing some. The top ten clones hold about 1.6% of a sample with roughly 48,000 clones, 55% to 75% of them seen once. Source material: CD4+ T cells from blood buffy coats. These TCRs come from a human donor in good health.

This chain connects TRBV29-1 to TRBJ1-3, with D possibly being TRBD1 (5 bases). V was shortened by 7 bases and J by 8 bases, with 18 bases between the two germline ends. The CDR3 is 13 residues long. Germline assignment: CDR1 SQVTM and CDR2 ANQGSEA. The CDR3 DNA reads as TGCAGCGCCTCGGCTGGGACGGGAGACACCATATATTTT. This encodes CSASAGTGDTIYF.

This chain links TRBV9 with TRBJ1-4, with 7 bases fitting TRBD1. CDR1 is SGDLS and CDR2 is YYNGEE in the germline V gene. V gave up 4 bases and J gave up 8 bases; unmatched junction bases: 14. The CDR3 has 16 residues. The CDR3 DNA follows: TGTGCCAGCAGCCCCTCCGGGGACAGCCTTGAGGAAAAACTGTTTTTT. Protein: CASSPSGDSLEEKLFF.

The V call is TRBV6-5, the J call TRBJ2-5; 7 nucleotides align to TRBD1. The V segment lost 0 bases and the J segment 5 bases; nucleotides outside the gene matches: 6. The germline gives CDR1 MNHEY, CDR2 SVGAGI. CDR3 length equals 15 residues. CDR3 residues: CASSYSNRGGETQYF. As DNA, the CDR3 is TGTGCCAGCAGTTACTCTAACAGGGGCGGGGAGACCCAGTACTTC.

The rearrangement links TRBV19 to TRBJ2-3; D might be TRBD2 (5 bases). Germline CDR1 is LNHDA and CDR2 is SQIVND (reference sequence). Trimming shortened V by 3 bases and J by 1 base, and 14 bases separated the two germline ends. This CDR3 is 16 amino acids long. In nucleotides, the CDR3 is TGTGCCAGTAGTATCGGGAATACCGGGGGCACAGATACGCAGTATTTT. It is translated as CASSIGNTGGTDTQYF.

This chain links TRBV6-1 with TRBJ1-1; no clear D. CDR1 and CDR2 (germline): MNHNS, SASEGT. Trimming cost V 4 bases and J 4 bases, with 10 bases left between them. The CDR3 is 13 residues long. CDR3 in amino acids: CASSGGYGTEAFF. DNA of the CDR3: TGTGCCAGCAGTGGGGGTTATGGCACTGAAGCTTTCTTT.

V is TRBV4-1 and J is TRBJ1-2; D may be TRBD1 (6 bases). The CDR3 has 14 residues. Germline CDR1 and CDR2: MGHRA and YSYEKL. Trimming stripped 0 bases from V and 4 bases from J, with 9 bases between. Here the CDR3 reads CASSQDSDSYGYTF. CDR3 DNA sequence: TGCGCCAGCAGCCAAGACTCGGACAGCTATGGCTACACCTTC.

V usage is TRBV5-1 and J usage is TRBJ2-1, with 7 positions matching TRBD2. Per the germline V gene, CDR1 is SGHRS and CDR2 is YFSETQ. This CDR3 has 14 residues. The junction had 8 bases not matched to a gene; V was cut back by 2 bases and J by 9 bases. The CDR3 loop is CASSFSGAAGEQFF. CDR3 sequence (DNA): TGCGCCAGCAGCTTCAGCGGGGCCGCGGGTGAGCAGTTCTTC.

This chain joins TRBV4-1 and TRBJ1-2; D possibly corresponds to TRBD1 (6 bases). CDR3 size: 14 residues. Trimming removed 0 bases at V and 2 bases at J, with 7 bases between. The V gene's germline CDR1 is MGHRA and CDR2 YSYEKL. The CDR3 DNA is TGCGCCAGCAGCCAAGAACAGGGAAACTATGGCTACACCTTC. It specifies CASSQEQGNYGYTF.

The chain is built from TRBV7-9 and TRBJ2-7, with D possibly TRBD1 on 9 matching bases. Germline V gene lookup returns CDR1 SEHNR and CDR2 FQNEAQ (reference sequence). The CDR3 runs to 16 residues. The V and J ends lost 5 bases and 6 bases respectively, with 23 bases between them. The CDR3 DNA reads TGTGCCAGCAGCCCGGGGGGGGGACAGGGTAATGTCGAGCAGTACTTC. Protein: CASSPGGGQGNVEQYF.

The rearrangement uses TRBV18 and TRBJ1-2; a weak D match, TRBD1 (5 bases). The V end was cut by 0 bases, the J end by 5 bases, with 16 bases between. The CDR3 has 16 residues. CDR1 and CDR2 (germline): KGHSH, LQKENI. CDR3 nucleotides: TGTGCCAGCTCACCACCCTTGGGGCAGCTGTTGTATGGCTACACCTTC. Residues: CASSPPLGQLLYGYTF. Looking up the rest from reference TRBV18 and TRBJ1-2 gives the full variable domain: NAGVMQNPRHLVRRRGQEARLRCSPMKGHSHVYWYRQLPEEGLKFMVYLQKENIIDESGMPKERFSAEFPKEGPSILRIQQVVRGDSAAYFCASSPPLGQLLYGYTFGSGTRLTVV.

The chain recombines TRBV29-1 with TRBJ2-2; either TRBD1 or TRBD2 may supply D (6 bases each). Trimming stripped 7 bases from V and 5 bases from J, with 17 bases between. The CDR3 is 14 residues long. Germline V CDR1 and CDR2: SQVTM, ANQGSEA. Here the CDR3 reads CSARSQGRTGELFF. CDR3 in DNA: TGCAGCGCCAGAAGTCAGGGGAGGACCGGGGAGCTGTTTTTT.

V usage is TRBV9 and J usage is TRBJ1-6; D is unclear. V shed 0 bases and J shed 0 bases, with 10 bases lying between them. This CDR3 contains 17 residues. Germline CDR1 is SGDLS and CDR2 is YYNGEE. The CDR3 bases are TGTGCCAGCAGCGTAGAAGGACCGAACTCCTATAATTCACCCCTCCACTTT. This encodes CASSVEGPNSYNSPLHF.

V usage is TRBV21-1 and J usage is TRBJ1-1. TRBV21-1 is deemed a pseudogene. The CDR3 is 16 amino acids. This chain's CDR3 is CASNAASPGVDTEAFF. CDR3 in DNA: TGTGCCAGCAATGCTGCCAGTCCGGGGGTCGACACTGAAGCTTTCTTT.